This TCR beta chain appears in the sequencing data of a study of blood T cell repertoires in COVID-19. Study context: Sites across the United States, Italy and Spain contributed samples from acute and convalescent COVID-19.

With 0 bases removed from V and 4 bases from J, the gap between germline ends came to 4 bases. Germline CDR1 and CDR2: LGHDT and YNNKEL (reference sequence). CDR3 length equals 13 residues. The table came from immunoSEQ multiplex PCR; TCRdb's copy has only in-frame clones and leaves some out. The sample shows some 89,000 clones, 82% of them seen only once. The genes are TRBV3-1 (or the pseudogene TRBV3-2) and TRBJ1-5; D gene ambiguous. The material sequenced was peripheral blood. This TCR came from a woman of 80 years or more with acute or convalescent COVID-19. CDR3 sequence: CASSQDGNQPQHF. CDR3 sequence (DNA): TGTGCCAGCAGCCAAGACGGGAATCAGCCCCAGCATTTT.